Below are 31 T cell receptor beta chains sequenced from a single sample in a study of tumor-infiltrating lymphocytes in oesophageal squamous cell carcinoma. One entry per CDR3 protein, called by TCRdb with MiXCR from the PCR reads. Among approximately 14,000 distinct CDR3 sequences listed, approximately 50% were seen once. The specimen was esophageal tumor tissue. These receptors were collected from a male donor with esophageal squamous cell carcinoma.

The J gene is TRBJ1-4, the V gene TRBV7-6; perhaps TRBD1 as D (5 bases). Germline V gives CDR1 SGHVS, CDR2 FNYEAQ. The CDR3 sequence is 16 residues long. V lost 6 bases, J lost 5 bases, and 19 bases lay in between. CDR3 nucleotides: TGTGCCAGCAGGCGGACGGGGGTTGAAGAGAATGAAAAACTGTTTTTT. Translating it yields CASRRTGVEENEKLFF.

Note on this clonotype: The conserved final phenylalanine or tryptophan is absent from the CDR3, which likely points to a read error. Because the CDR3's place on the DNA is in doubt, the DNA is left out and the CDR3 is given as listed by TCRdb. The chain combines TRBV6-5 with TRBJ2-6; TRBD2 reflects the table's D call only, with no check against the DNA. Germline-derived CDR1 and CDR2 are MNHEY and SVGAGI. The CDR3 length is 18 residues, termini included. The CDR3 protein is CASNLSGSRSYNEQFFGA.

The chain uses TRBV11-3 and TRBJ2-1, with D tentatively TRBD1 or TRBD2 (5 bases each). The end of the DNA fits TRBJ2-7 better, so the J call may be wrong. The CDR3 totals 13 residues. Per the germline V gene, CDR1 is SGHNT and CDR2 is YENEEA. CDR3 in amino acids: CASSSGDAREQYF. The DNA of the CDR3 is TGTGCCAGCAGCTCCGGGGACGCTCGGGAGCAGTACTTC.

The chain uses TRBV7-6 and TRBJ2-5; D may be TRBD1 (6 bases). TRBJ2-1 matches the DNA end more closely, so the J call is doubtful. CDR3 length equals 17 residues. The germline V gene encodes CDR1 SGHVS and CDR2 FNYEAQ. This chain's CDR3 is CASSLGVSAGAHNEQFF. CDR3 in DNA: TGTGCCAGCAGCTTAGGAGTATCGGCAGGGGCCCACAATGAGCAGTTCTTC.

The rearrangement joins TRBV10-3 to TRBJ2-7; TRBD2 agrees at 10 bases. The better agreement between TRBJ2-4 and the DNA end casts doubt on the J call. CDR1 ENHRY and CDR2 SYGVKD come from the germline V gene. The CDR3 is 18 amino acids. This CDR3 is CAISDSGRSLRGKNIQYF. As DNA, the CDR3 is TGTGCCATCAGTGATAGCGGGAGGTCCCTTCGGGGCAAAAACATTCAGTACTTC.

This clonotype was detected many times. This chain uses TRBV11-2 with TRBJ2-3, with TRBD2 identical over 14 bases. CDR1 SGHAT and CDR2 FQNNGV come from the germline V gene. This CDR3 comprises 15 residues. V was clipped by 5 bases and J by 5 bases; unmatched bases: 3. In DNA form, the CDR3 reads TGTGCCAGCAGCAAGGGACTAGCGGGAGAAGATACGCAGTATTTT. As protein: CASSKGLAGEDTQYF.

The V call is TRBV7-8, the J call TRBJ1-4, with D unresolved. V was cut by 1 base and J by 8 bases, with 11 bases left in between. CDR3 length: 14 residues. Germline CDR1 SGHVS, CDR2 FQNEAQ. The chain's CDR3 is CASSLEGRWEKLFF. The CDR3 DNA reads TGTGCCAGCAGCTTAGAAGGTAGATGGGAAAAACTGTTTTTT.

The chain carries TRBV7-9 and TRBJ2-5, with D unresolved. CDR3 length: 13 amino acids. Trimming took off 1 base at V and 11 bases at J, with 14 bases between the two ends. Germline V lookup: CDR1 SEHNR, CDR2 FQNEAQ (reference sequence). The CDR3 DNA sequence: TGTGCCAGCAGCTTAGATCAACCGGGTGAGCAGTACTTC. The encoded protein is CASSLDQPGEQYF.

The J gene is TRBJ2-5, the V gene TRBV12-3 or TRBV12-4, with no clear D. The closer fit of TRBJ2-7 to the DNA end suggests the J call may be wrong. The CDR3 contains 12 residues. CDR3 protein: CASSLLGDEQYF. The CDR3 DNA is TGTGCCAGCAGTTTATTGGGCGACGAGCAGTACTTC.

Comment on this clonotype: At one boundary the junction diverges from the germline segment, which might be a read error. The chain combines TRBV7-2 with TRBJ2-7, with D perhaps TRBD1 (6 bases). Germline V lookup: CDR1 SGHTA, CDR2 FQGNSA. This CDR3 is 15 amino acids long. CDR3: CASSLVGTPNSPLHF. CDR3 sequence (DNA): TGTGCCAGCAGCTTAGTCGGGACACCGAATTCACCCCTCCACTTC. The full variable domain, rest sourced from reference TRBV7-2 and TRBJ2-7, is GAGVSQSPSNKVTEKGKDVELRCDPISGHTALYWYRQSLGQGLEFLIYFQGNSAPDKSGLPSDRFSAERTGGSVSTLTIQRTQQEDSAVYLCASSLVGTPNSPLHFGPGTRLTVT.

The chain uses TRBV28 and TRBJ2-6, with 8 bases matching TRBD1. Germline trimming cut 11 bases from V and 0 bases from J; bases unmatched to any gene: 0. The CDR3 covers 13 residues. Looked up from germline, CDR1 is MDHEN and CDR2 is SYDVKM. The CDR3 DNA is TGTGCCGGACAGGGCTCTGGGGCCAACGTCCTGACTTTC. This codes for CAGQGSGANVLTF.

This clonotype was detected ten times or more. This sequence joins TRBV9 and TRBJ2-2; no reliable D call. The length of the CDR3 is 16 residues. V shed 0 bases and J shed 5 bases, with 14 bases lying between them. Germline V gene lookup returns CDR1 SGDLS and CDR2 YYNGEE. The CDR3 DNA reads TGTGCCAGCAGCGTAGGAGTCGGAGTAGGTACCGGGGAGCTGTTTTTT. Its translation is CASSVGVGVGTGELFF.

This clonotype has just a few counts. The chain is built from TRBV7-6 and TRBJ2-1; TRBD2 aligns across 14 bases. With the DNA end fitting TRBJ2-7 better, the J assignment may be wrong. Germline loops: CDR1 SGHVS, CDR2 FNYEAQ. CDR3 length equals 16 residues. CDR3 sequence reads: CASSPKTSGGVYEQYF. In nucleotides, the CDR3 is TGTGCCAGCAGCCCGAAGACTAGCGGGGGGGTCTACGAGCAGTACTTC.

The genes are TRBV12-3 or TRBV12-4 and TRBJ2-6, with no clear D. The V end lost 4 bases, the J end lost 0 bases, and 13 bases lay between the germline ends. The CDR3 is 17 residues long. CDR3 nucleotide sequence: TGTGCCAGCAGTTCGTGGAACTGGCTCTCTGGGGCCAACGTCCTGACTTTC. Protein sequence: CASSSWNWLSGANVLTF.

This clonotype was counted at least ten times. The genes are TRBV7-3 and TRBJ1-1; TRBD1 matches 9 bases. The CDR3 consists of 16 residues. Germline CDR1 is SGHTA and CDR2 is FQGTGA. Trimming cost V 4 bases and J 3 bases; bases outside gene matches: 9. The DNA for the CDR3 is TGTGCCAGCAGCTCGAGACCCCGACAGGGGGACACTGAAGCTTTCTTT. It encodes CASSSRPRQGDTEAFF.

V is TRBV7-3 and J is TRBJ2-5; D is uncertain. The tail of the sequence fits TRBJ2-1 better, so the J call may be wrong. The CDR3 consists of 14 residues. Germline CDR1 reads SGHTA; CDR2 reads FQGTGA. The CDR3 sequence: CASSPKANGNEQFF. In DNA, the CDR3 is TGTGCCAGCAGCCCGAAGGCCAACGGAAATGAGCAGTTCTTC.

The chain recombines TRBV5-1 with TRBJ1-5; D is perhaps TRBD1 (6 bases). Looked up from germline, CDR1 is SGHRS and CDR2 is YFSETQ. Trimming took off 0 bases at V and 4 bases at J, with 14 bases between the two ends. The CDR3 extends over 16 amino acids. The chain's CDR3 is CASSLDGGPSNQPQHF. DNA of the CDR3: TGCGCCAGCAGCTTGGATGGGGGGCCCTCGAATCAGCCCCAGCATTTT.

The chain is built from TRBV10-3 and TRBJ2-1; tentative D call: TRBD1 (5 bases). The better agreement between TRBJ2-7 and the DNA end casts doubt on the J call. Germline CDR1 reads ENHRY; CDR2 reads SYGVKD. The CDR3 is 15 residues long. DNA for the CDR3: TGTGCCATCAGTGAGTCATTGTCACAGGACTACGAGCAGTACTTC. Amino acid sequence: CAISESLSQDYEQYF.

V gene TRBV7-3 combines with J gene TRBJ2-7; a possible D gene is TRBD2 (6 bases). The DNA matches TRBJ2-1 better at its end, which makes the J call doubtful. The CDR3 consists of 17 residues. Germline V lookup: CDR1 SGHTA, CDR2 FQGTGA. The CDR3 DNA follows: TGTGCCAGCAGCCCCCAGGCCCTAGGACTACGAGACAATGAGCAGTTCTTC. Amino acid sequence: CASSPQALGLRDNEQFF.

As for this clonotype: The junction departs from germline at one end; a sequencing error may be responsible. The rearrangement links TRBV7-6 to TRBJ2-2, with 9 bases aligning to TRBD2. The CDR3 loop spans 18 amino acids. Looked up from germline, CDR1 is SGHVS and CDR2 is FNYEAQ. CDR3 protein: CASSQNLGTSLNTGELFF. CDR3 coding DNA: TGTGCTAGCAGCCAGAATCTAGGGACTAGCCTGAACACCGGGGAGCTGTTTTTT.

This chain links TRBV7-9 with TRBJ2-1, with a tentative D call TRBD1 (6 bases). The J call may be mistaken, given a closer DNA end match to TRBJ2-7. Germline CDR1 and CDR2: SEHNR and FQNEAQ (reference sequence). CDR3 length: 14 residues. CDR3 residues: CASSHRDTLAEQYF. The CDR3 nucleotides are TGTGCCAGCAGCCACCGGGACACCCTCGCCGAGCAGTACTTC.

The sample holds one count of this clonotype. The junction shows a germline mismatch at one end, possibly a read error. This rearrangement joins TRBV30 to TRBJ2-6; D is perhaps TRBD2 (5 bases). The CDR3 is made up of 12 amino acids. Germline CDR1 reads GTSNPN; CDR2 reads SVGIG (reference sequence). This chain's CDR3 is CAWSGTYNDLTF. The CDR3 DNA follows: TGTGCCTGGAGTGGGACTTACAACGACCTGACTTTC.

This chain links TRBV6-8 with TRBJ1-5; D call uncertain. Per the germline V gene, CDR1 is MNHGY and CDR2 is SAAAGT. Deletions cut 2 bases from V and 4 bases from J, with 6 bases between. There are 13 residues in the CDR3. The CDR3 sequence is CASSYTSNQPQHF. The DNA of the CDR3 is TGTGCCAGCAGTTACACAAGTAATCAGCCCCAGCATTTT.

By sample share, this clonotype is medium-sized. This chain links TRBV7-8 with TRBJ1-6, with no clear D. V lost 1 base, J lost 8 bases, and 6 bases lay in between. In germline, CDR1 is SGHVS, CDR2 FQNEAQ. The CDR3 spans 13 residues. CDR3 coding DNA: TGTGCCAGCAGCTTAGGGTTCGATTCACCCCTCCACTTT. Its translation is CASSLGFDSPLHF. Full variable domain (outside the CDR3, taken from reference TRBV7-8 and TRBJ1-6): GAGVSQSPRYKVAKRGQDVALRCDPISGHVSLFWYQQALGQGPEFLTYFQNEAQLDKSGLPSDRFFAERPEGSVSTLKIQRTQQEDSAVYLCASSLGFDSPLHFGNGTRLTVT.

The V call is TRBV5-5, the J call TRBJ1-1; no firm D call. Trimming removed 0 bases from V and 3 bases from J, with 12 bases in between. CDR1 and CDR2 from the germline V gene are SGHKS and YYEKEE (reference sequence). The CDR3 totals 15 residues. The CDR3 region has the DNA TGTGCCAGCAGCTTGGACCAGGTTGGGCACACTGAAGCTTTCTTT. This gives the protein CASSLDQVGHTEAFF.

This clonotype is medium-sized by share. The chain has TRBV24-1 and TRBJ2-2; D is possibly TRBD1 (6 bases). CDR3 length: 15 residues. The V and J ends lost 10 bases and 7 bases respectively, with 21 bases between them. Per the germline V gene, CDR1 is KGHDR and CDR2 is SFDVKD. The CDR3 nucleotides are TGTGCCACTAGGGGTTGGCAGGGGACGAACGGGGAGCTGTTTTTT. Translating gives CATRGWQGTNGELFF.

The chain joins TRBV11-2 to TRBJ2-3, with no clear D. CDR3 length: 15 amino acids. CDR1 is SGHAT, CDR2 FQNNGV, per germline. Trimming left V 1 base short and J 6 bases short, with 14 bases between. The CDR3 coding sequence is TGTGCCAGCAGCTTAGGGGCCTCCTTGGAGGATACGCAGTATTTT. Translated: CASSLGASLEDTQYF.

This clonotype has ten or more counts. The J gene is TRBJ2-6, the V gene TRBV19; a possible D gene is TRBD1 (5 bases). The germline V gene has CDR1 LNHDA and CDR2 SQIVND (reference sequence). This CDR3 is 17 amino acids long. Deletions cut 2 bases from V and 0 bases from J, with 11 bases between. The chain's CDR3 is CASSIRGAYSGANVLTF. The CDR3 DNA reads TGTGCCAGTAGTATAAGGGGCGCCTACTCTGGGGCCAACGTCCTGACTTTC.

The chain employs TRBV11-3 and TRBJ1-1, with D uncertain. The CDR3 extends over 15 amino acids. Trimming removed 0 bases from V and 1 base from J, with 9 bases in between. Germline-derived CDR1 and CDR2 are SGHNT and YENEEA. The CDR3 bases are TGTGCCAGCAGCTTAGATTCACAGCCGAACACTGAAGCTTTCTTT. This sequence encodes CASSLDSQPNTEAFF.

This chain uses TRBV19 with TRBJ2-7; D might be TRBD1 (5 bases). Germline CDR1 reads LNHDA; CDR2 reads SQIVND (reference sequence). Between the trimmed V and J ends, which lost 3 bases and 5 bases, there was a span of 11 bases. The CDR3 contains 13 residues. As DNA, the CDR3 is TGTGCCAGTAGTATCCAAGGGGCCGACGAGCAGTACTTC. It is translated as CASSIQGADEQYF. Complete variable domain (other parts from reference TRBV19 and TRBJ2-7): DGGITQSPKYLFRKEGQNVTLSCEQNLNHDAMYWYRQDPGQGLRLIYYSQIVNDFQKGDIAEGYSVSREKKESFPLTVTSAQKNPTAFYLCASSIQGADEQYFGPGTRLTVT.

The chain combines TRBV18 with TRBJ2-1; 7 bases are shared with TRBD2. The J call may be incorrect, as the DNA end agrees better with TRBJ2-7. The CDR3 spans 18 residues. CDR1 is KGHSH and CDR2 is LQKENI in the germline V gene. The CDR3 region is CASSPGQGTTGTSYEQYF. The CDR3, as DNA: TGTGCCAGCTCACCAGGGCAAGGGACTACCGGGACCTCCTACGAGCAGTACTTC.